Below are 2 T cell receptor beta chains sequenced from a single sample in a study of T cells in localized non-small cell lung cancer. Only in-frame clones appear in the TCRdb table, and some are missing; sequencing was by immunoSEQ multiplex PCR. This sample carries roughly 16,000 clones, 80% to 90% of them seen once, and the ten largest clones take under 4%. Here the sequenced sample was peripheral blood, taken before any cancer treatment. These receptors came from a male donor at least 60 years old with stage II squamous cell lung carcinoma.

The V gene is TRBV19, the J gene TRBJ1-1; maybe TRBD1 (5 bases). Germline CDR1 is LNHDA and CDR2 is SQIVND (reference sequence). This CDR3 contains 13 residues. V shed 5 bases and J shed 4 bases, with 11 bases lying between them. CDR3 protein: CASSDQGVTEAFF. CDR3 coding DNA: TGTGCCAGTAGTGACCAGGGAGTCACTGAAGCTTTCTTT. The whole variable domain, remainder taken from reference TRBV19 and TRBJ1-1, is DGGITQSPKYLFRKEGQNVTLSCEQNLNHDAMYWYRQDPGQGLRLIYYSQIVNDFQKGDIAEGYSVSREKKESFPLTVTSAQKNPTAFYLCASSDQGVTEAFFGQGTRLTVV.

The sample holds a few counts of this clone. This chain uses TRBV6-1 with TRBJ2-1; 8 bases align to TRBD1. J was trimmed by 0 bases and V by 6 bases; bases with no gene match: 4. From germline, CDR1 is MNHNS and CDR2 SASEGT. This CDR3 is built from 15 residues. CDR3 loop: CASSETGVSYNEQFF. CDR3 coding DNA: TGTGCCAGCAGCGAGACAGGGGTCTCCTACAATGAGCAGTTCTTC.